Here is one T cell receptor (beta chain) with its context. In germline, CDR1 is LGHNA, CDR2 YSLEER. V was trimmed by 7 bases and J by 0 bases, leaving 9 bases between them. The CDR3 has 13 amino acids. The data were obtained in a study of control samples from healthy donors and cancer patients. Some clones are missing from TCRdb's copy, which holds only in-frame ones; the method was immunoSEQ multiplex PCR. The sample contains around 190,000 clones, more than 90% of which appear only once. The origin of this receptor is a man aged 25 to 40 in good health. The sample consisted of blood. The chain uses TRBV4-3 and TRBJ1-1; D remains unclear. The CDR3 sequence: CASTSVMNTEAFF. In DNA form, the CDR3 reads TGCGCCAGCACCTCCGTCATGAACACTGAAGCTTTCTTT.